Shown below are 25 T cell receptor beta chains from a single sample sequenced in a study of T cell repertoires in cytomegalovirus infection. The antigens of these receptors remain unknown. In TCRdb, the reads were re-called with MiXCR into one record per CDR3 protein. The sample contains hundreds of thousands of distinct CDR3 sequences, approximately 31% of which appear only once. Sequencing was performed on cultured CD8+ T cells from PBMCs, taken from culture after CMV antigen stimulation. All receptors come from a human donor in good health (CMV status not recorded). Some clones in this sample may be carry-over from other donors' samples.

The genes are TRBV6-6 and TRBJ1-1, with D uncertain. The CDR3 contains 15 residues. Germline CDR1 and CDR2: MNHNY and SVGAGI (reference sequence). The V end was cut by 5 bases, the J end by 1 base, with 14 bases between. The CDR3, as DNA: TGTGCCAGCAGTCCCCTTCTTCCGACGAACACTGAAGCTTTCTTT. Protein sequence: CASSPLLPTNTEAFF.

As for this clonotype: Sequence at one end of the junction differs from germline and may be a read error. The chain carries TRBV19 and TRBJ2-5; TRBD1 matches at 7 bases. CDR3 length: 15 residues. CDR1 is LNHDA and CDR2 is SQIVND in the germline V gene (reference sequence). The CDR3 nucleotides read TGTGCCAGTAGGATAGCCTGGGACAGCCAAGAGACCCAGTACTTC. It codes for CASRIAWDSQETQYF.

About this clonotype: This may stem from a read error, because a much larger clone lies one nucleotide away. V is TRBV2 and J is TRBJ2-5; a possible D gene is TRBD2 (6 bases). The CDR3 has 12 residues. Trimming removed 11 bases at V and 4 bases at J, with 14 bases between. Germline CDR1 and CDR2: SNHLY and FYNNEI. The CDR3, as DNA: TGTGCCTGCCGTGGAGGGGTAGAGACCCAGTACTTC. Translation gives CACRGGVETQYF. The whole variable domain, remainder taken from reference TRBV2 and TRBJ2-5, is EPEVTQTPSHQVTQMGQEVILRCVPISNHLYFYWYRQILGQKVEFLVSFYNNEISEKSEIFDDQFSVERPDGSNFTLKIRSTKLEDSAMYFCACRGGVETQYFGPGTRLLVL.

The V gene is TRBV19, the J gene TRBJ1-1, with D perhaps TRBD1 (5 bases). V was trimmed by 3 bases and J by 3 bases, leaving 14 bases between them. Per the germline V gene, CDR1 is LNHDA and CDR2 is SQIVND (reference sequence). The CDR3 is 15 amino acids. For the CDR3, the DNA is TGTGCCAGTAGTATTTGGGCAGGGTACGACACTGAAGCTTTCTTT. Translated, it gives CASSIWAGYDTEAFF.

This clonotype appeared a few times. CDR3 nucleotides: TGTGCCAGCCCTAGCGGCGGCGCCGGGGAGCTGTTTTTT. This encodes CASPSGGAGELFF. The V gene is TRBV7-8, the J gene TRBJ2-2; TRBD2 aligns across 7 bases. This CDR3 contains 13 residues. Trimming took 8 bases from V and 6 from J; bases not matched to a gene: 6. Per germline, CDR1 SGHVS and CDR2 FQNEAQ. Supplemented by reference TRBV7-8 and TRBJ2-2, the full variable domain reads GAGVSQSPRYKVAKRGQDVALRCDPISGHVSLFWYQQALGQGPEFLTYFQNEAQLDKSGLPSDRFFAERPEGSVSTLKIQRTQQEDSAVYLCASPSGGAGELFFGEGSRLTVL.

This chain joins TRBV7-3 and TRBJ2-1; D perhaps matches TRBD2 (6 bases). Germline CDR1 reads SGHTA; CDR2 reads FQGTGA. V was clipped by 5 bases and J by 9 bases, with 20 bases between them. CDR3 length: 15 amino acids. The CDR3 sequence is CASSPPGVGNGEQFF. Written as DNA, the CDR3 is TGTGCCAGCAGCCCGCCGGGAGTAGGTAACGGTGAGCAGTTCTTC.

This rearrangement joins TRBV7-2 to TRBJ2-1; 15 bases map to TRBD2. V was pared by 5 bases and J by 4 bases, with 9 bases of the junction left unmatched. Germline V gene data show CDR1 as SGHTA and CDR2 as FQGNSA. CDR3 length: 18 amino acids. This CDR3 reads CASSQPGLAGGGYNEQFF. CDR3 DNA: TGTGCCAGCAGCCAACCGGGACTAGCGGGGGGCGGTTACAATGAGCAGTTCTTC.

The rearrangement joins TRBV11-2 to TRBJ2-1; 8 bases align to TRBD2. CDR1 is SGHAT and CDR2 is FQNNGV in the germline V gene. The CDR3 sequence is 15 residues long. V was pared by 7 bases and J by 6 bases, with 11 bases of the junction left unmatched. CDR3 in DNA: TGTGCCAGCATTTCTCAGACTAGCGCCCTCAATGAGCAGTTCTTC. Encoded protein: CASISQTSALNEQFF.

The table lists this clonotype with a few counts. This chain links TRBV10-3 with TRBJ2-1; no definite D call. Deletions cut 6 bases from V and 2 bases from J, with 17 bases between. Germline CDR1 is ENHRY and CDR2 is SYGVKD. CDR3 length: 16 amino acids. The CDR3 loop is CAIRDSKSRPYNEQFF. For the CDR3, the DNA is TGTGCCATCAGGGATTCAAAAAGTCGACCCTACAATGAGCAGTTCTTC.

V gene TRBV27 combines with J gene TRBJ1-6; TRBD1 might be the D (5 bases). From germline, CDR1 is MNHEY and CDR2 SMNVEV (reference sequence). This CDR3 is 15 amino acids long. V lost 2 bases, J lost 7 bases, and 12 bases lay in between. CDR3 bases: TGTGCCAGCAGTTTACGCCGGGACGGCAATTCACCCCTCCACTTT. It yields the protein CASSLRRDGNSPLHF.

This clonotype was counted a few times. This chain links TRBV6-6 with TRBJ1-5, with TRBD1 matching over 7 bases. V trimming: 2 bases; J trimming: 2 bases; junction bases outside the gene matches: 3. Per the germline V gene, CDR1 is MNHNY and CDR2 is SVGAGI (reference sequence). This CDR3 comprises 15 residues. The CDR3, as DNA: TGTGCCAGCAGTTACCGGGACAGCCGCAATCAGCCCCAGCATTTT. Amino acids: CASSYRDSRNQPQHF.

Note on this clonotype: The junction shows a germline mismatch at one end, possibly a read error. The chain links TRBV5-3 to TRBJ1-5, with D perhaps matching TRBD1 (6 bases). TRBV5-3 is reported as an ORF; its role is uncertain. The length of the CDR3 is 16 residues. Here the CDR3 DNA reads TGTGCCAGCAGCTTGGGGGCAGGGGTTAGCAATCAGCCCCAGCATTTT. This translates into CASSLGAGVSNQPQHF.

The CDR3 protein is CASIGTEAFF. The CDR3 DNA follows: TGTGCCAGCATTGGAACTGAAGCTTTCTTT. The V gene is TRBV6-6, the J gene TRBJ1-1; D call uncertain. This CDR3 has 10 amino acids. The ends were cut back, 7 bases at V and 5 bases at J, with 5 bases in the middle. Germline V lookup: CDR1 MNHNY, CDR2 SVGAGI (reference sequence).

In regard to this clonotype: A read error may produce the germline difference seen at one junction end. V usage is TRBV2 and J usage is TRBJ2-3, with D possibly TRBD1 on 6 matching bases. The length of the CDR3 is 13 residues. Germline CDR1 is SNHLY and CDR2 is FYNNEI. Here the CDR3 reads CAGRGRVTDTQYF. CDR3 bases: TGTGCCGGCAGGGGCAGGGTCACAGATACGCAGTATTTT.

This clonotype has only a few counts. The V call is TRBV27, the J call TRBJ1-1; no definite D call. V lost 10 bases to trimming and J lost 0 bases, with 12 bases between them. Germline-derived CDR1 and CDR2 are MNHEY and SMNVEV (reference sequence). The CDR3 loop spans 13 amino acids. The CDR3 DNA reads TGTGCCACCCTAGGAGGGATGAACACTGAAGCTTTCTTT. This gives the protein CATLGGMNTEAFF.

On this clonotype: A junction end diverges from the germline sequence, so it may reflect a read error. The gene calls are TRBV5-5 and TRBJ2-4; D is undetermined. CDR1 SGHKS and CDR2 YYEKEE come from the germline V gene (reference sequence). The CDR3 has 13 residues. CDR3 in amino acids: CASSLDQENIRYF. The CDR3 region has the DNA TGTGCCAGCAGCTTGGACCAGGAAAACATTCGGTACTTC.

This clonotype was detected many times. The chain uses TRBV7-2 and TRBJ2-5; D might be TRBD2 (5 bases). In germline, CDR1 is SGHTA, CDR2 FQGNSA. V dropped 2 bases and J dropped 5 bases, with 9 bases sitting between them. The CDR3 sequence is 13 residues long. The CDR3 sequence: CASSLNSVETQYF. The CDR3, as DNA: TGTGCCAGCAGCTTAAATAGCGTGGAGACCCAGTACTTC.

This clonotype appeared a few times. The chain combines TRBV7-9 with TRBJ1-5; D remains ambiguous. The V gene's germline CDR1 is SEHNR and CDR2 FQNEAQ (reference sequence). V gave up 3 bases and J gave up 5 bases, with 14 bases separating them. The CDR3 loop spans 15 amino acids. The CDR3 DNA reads TGTGCCAGCAGCTTCGGGCCTCCCATTGATCAGCCCCAGCATTTT. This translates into CASSFGPPIDQPQHF.

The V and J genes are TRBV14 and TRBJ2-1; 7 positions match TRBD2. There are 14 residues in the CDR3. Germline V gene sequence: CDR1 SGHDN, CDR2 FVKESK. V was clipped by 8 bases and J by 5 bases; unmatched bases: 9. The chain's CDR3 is CASAPWGGHNEQFF. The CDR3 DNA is TGTGCCAGCGCTCCGTGGGGGGGACACAATGAGCAGTTCTTC.

This CDR3 reads CASSTWTDVPEAFF. The CDR3 DNA reads as TGTGCCAGCAGCACTTGGACGGATGTCCCTGAAGCTTTCTTT. This chain uses TRBV5-6 with TRBJ1-1; D remains ambiguous. The germline V gene encodes CDR1 SGHDT and CDR2 YYEEEE. V lost 4 bases to trimming and J lost 6 bases, with 16 bases between them. The CDR3 runs 14 residues. Using reference TRBV5-6 and TRBJ1-1 for the parts outside the CDR3, the full variable domain is DAGVTQSPTHLIKTRGQQVTLRCSPKSGHDTVSWYQQALGQGPQFIFQYYEEEERQRGNFPDRFSGHQFPNYSSELNVNALLLGDSALYLCASSTWTDVPEAFFGQGTRLTVV.

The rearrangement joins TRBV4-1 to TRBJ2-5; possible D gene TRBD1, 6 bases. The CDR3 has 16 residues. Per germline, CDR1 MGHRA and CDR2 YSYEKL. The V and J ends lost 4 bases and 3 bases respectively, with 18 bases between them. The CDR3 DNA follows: TGCGCCAGCAGCCTTTCGGCAGGGGATATTGAAGAGACCCAGTACTTC. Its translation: CASSLSAGDIEETQYF.

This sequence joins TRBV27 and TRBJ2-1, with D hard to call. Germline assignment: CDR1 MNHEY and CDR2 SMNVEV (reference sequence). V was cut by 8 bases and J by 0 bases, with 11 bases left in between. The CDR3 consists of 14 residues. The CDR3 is CASGKLSSYNEQFF. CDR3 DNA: TGTGCCAGCGGGAAACTGAGCTCCTACAATGAGCAGTTCTTC.

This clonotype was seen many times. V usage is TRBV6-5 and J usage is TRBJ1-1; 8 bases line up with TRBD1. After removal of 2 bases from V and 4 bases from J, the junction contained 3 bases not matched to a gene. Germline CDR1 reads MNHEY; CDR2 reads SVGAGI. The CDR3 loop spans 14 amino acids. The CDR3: CASSYGQGGTEAFF. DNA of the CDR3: TGTGCCAGCAGTTACGGACAGGGAGGCACTGAAGCTTTCTTT.

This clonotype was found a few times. The CDR3 is CASSPQDRSGNTIYF. In DNA, the CDR3 is TGTGCCAGCTCCCCTCAGGACCGCTCTGGAAACACCATATATTTT. The chain joins TRBV9 to TRBJ1-3; no definite D call. V gave up 7 bases and J gave up 0 bases, with 14 bases separating them. Germline assignment: CDR1 SGDLS and CDR2 YYNGEE. This CDR3 spans 15 amino acids.

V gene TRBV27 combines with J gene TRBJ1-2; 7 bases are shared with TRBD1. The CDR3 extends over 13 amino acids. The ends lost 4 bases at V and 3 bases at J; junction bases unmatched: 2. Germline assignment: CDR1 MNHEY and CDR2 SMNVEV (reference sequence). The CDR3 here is CASSYGTDYGYTF. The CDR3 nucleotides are TGTGCCAGCAGTTATGGGACAGACTATGGCTACACCTTC.